One and the same sample provided the 25 T cell receptor beta chains below, sequenced in a study of T cell changes during pregnancy in multiple sclerosis. Produced via immunoSEQ multiplex PCR; TCRdb's table is partial and in-frame only. This table holds tens of thousands of clones, around 92% found once. The sequenced sample was peripheral blood, obtained in the third trimester of pregnancy. These receptors all come from a female donor in good health, enrolled as a control in a pregnancy study.

Only one count was recorded for this clone. This chain connects TRBV5-6 to TRBJ2-7; the match to TRBD2 covers 8 bases. V trimming: 7 bases; J trimming: 4 bases; junction bases outside the gene matches: 7. Germline lookup yields CDR1 SGHDT and CDR2 YYEEEE. CDR3 length equals 13 residues. CDR3 loop: CASSDPGGYEQYF. The CDR3 DNA reads TGTGCCAGCTCTGACCCGGGGGGGTACGAGCAGTACTTC. Based on the CDR3 plus reference TRBV5-6 and TRBJ2-7, the full variable domain is DAGVTQSPTHLIKTRGQQVTLRCSPKSGHDTVSWYQQALGQGPQFIFQYYEEEERQRGNFPDRFSGHQFPNYSSELNVNALLLGDSALYLCASSDPGGYEQYFGPGTRLTVT.

The V gene is TRBV15, the J gene TRBJ2-1, with D possibly being TRBD1 (6 bases). The germline V gene encodes CDR1 LNHNV and CDR2 YYDKDF (reference sequence). This CDR3 is built from 15 residues. The germline V and J ends were trimmed by 0 bases and 4 bases, with 10 bases remaining between them. CDR3 nucleotides: TGTGCCACCAGCAGAGAGACAGGATATTACAATGAGCAGTTCTTC. Protein: CATSRETGYYNEQFF.

The chain recombines TRBV18 with TRBJ2-7, with a weak D call TRBD2 (5 bases). Germline CDR1 is KGHSH and CDR2 is LQKENI. CDR3 size: 14 residues. Trimming took off 0 bases at V and 2 bases at J, with 8 bases between the two ends. CDR3 protein: CASSPPLAPYEQYF. DNA of the CDR3: TGTGCCAGCTCACCACCTCTAGCCCCCTACGAGCAGTACTTC.

This clone appeared once. This rearrangement joins TRBV6-5 to TRBJ2-3; 11 bases match TRBD2. Trimming cost V 8 bases and J 2 bases; bases outside gene matches: 6. Germline CDR1 is MNHEY and CDR2 is SVGAGI. The CDR3 contains 15 residues. Here the CDR3 DNA reads TGTGCCAGCGCCCGACTAGCGGGAAACACAGATACGCAGTATTTT. Residues: CASARLAGNTDTQYF.

The CDR3 DNA reads TGTGCCAGCTTGAAGCGGGGCGGGTACAATGAGCAGTTCTTC. It encodes CASLKRGGYNEQFF. This chain links TRBV27 with TRBJ2-1; 7 bases align to TRBD2. Per the germline V gene, CDR1 is MNHEY and CDR2 is SMNVEV (reference sequence). The ends lost 8 bases at V and 4 bases at J; junction bases unmatched: 8. CDR3 length equals 14 residues.

The chain couples TRBV28 to TRBJ2-2; 13 nucleotides line up with TRBD2. CDR3 size: 15 residues. The germline V gene has CDR1 MDHEN and CDR2 SYDVKM. V shed 8 bases, J shed 4 bases, and the junction held 4 bases outside the gene matches. The CDR3 loop is CASGGLAGTTGELFF. CDR3 in DNA: TGTGCCAGCGGGGGACTAGCGGGAACCACCGGGGAGCTGTTTTTT.

This clone was recorded once. The rearrangement links TRBV2 to TRBJ1-2; 8 nucleotides align to TRBD1. CDR1 and CDR2 from the germline V gene are SNHLY and FYNNEI. V was pared by 6 bases and J by 4 bases, with 7 bases of the junction left unmatched. The CDR3 spans 14 residues. Written as DNA, the CDR3 is TGTGCCAGCAGCGACAGGGGCGCCGGCTATGGCTACACCTTC. This translates into CASSDRGAGYGYTF.

The chain is built from TRBV5-6 and TRBJ1-5; 12 nucleotides match TRBD1. CDR3 length: 15 residues. The germline gives CDR1 SGHDT, CDR2 YYEEEE. Trimming cost V 4 bases and J 8 bases; bases outside gene matches: 7. CDR3 nucleotides: TGTGCCAGCAGCCGGACCGGGACAGGGGGCAAGCCCCAGCATTTT. It encodes CASSRTGTGGKPQHF.

This chain uses TRBV5-6 with TRBJ2-7; 8 bases match TRBD1. With V trimmed by 2 bases and J by 2 bases, 0 bases remained unmatched. Germline assignment: CDR1 SGHDT and CDR2 YYEEEE. The CDR3 runs 13 residues. The CDR3 DNA reads TGTGCCAGCAGCTTACAGGGGGCCTACGAGCAGTACTTC. Translated, it gives CASSLQGAYEQYF. The full variable domain, rest sourced from reference TRBV5-6 and TRBJ2-7, is DAGVTQSPTHLIKTRGQQVTLRCSPKSGHDTVSWYQQALGQGPQFIFQYYEEEERQRGNFPDRFSGHQFPNYSSELNVNALLLGDSALYLCASSLQGAYEQYFGPGTRLTVT.

The rearrangement uses TRBV27 and TRBJ2-6; D is unclear. Per the germline V gene, CDR1 is MNHEY and CDR2 is SMNVEV (reference sequence). Trimming cost V 5 bases and J 4 bases, with 6 bases left between them. The CDR3 has 13 amino acids. The CDR3 sequence: CASSPSGANVLTF. CDR3 DNA sequence: TGTGCCAGCAGTCCCTCCGGGGCCAACGTCCTGACTTTC.

The chain couples TRBV7-6 to TRBJ1-1; 10 nucleotides agree with TRBD1. CDR1 and CDR2 from the germline V gene are SGHVS and FNYEAQ. V was clipped by 0 bases and J by 2 bases; unmatched bases: 6. The CDR3 has 17 residues. The CDR3 here is CASSLAAGTGANTEAFF. CDR3 sequence (DNA): TGTGCCAGCAGCTTAGCTGCCGGGACAGGGGCTAACACTGAAGCTTTCTTT.

The gene calls are TRBV6-5 and TRBJ1-3; 8 nucleotides line up with TRBD1. The trim removed 4 bases at V and 5 bases at J, leaving 1 base unmatched. Germline V gene sequence: CDR1 MNHEY, CDR2 SVGAGI. This CDR3 has 13 residues. The CDR3 DNA reads as TGTGCCAGCAGTTCAGGGGGCAGAAACACCATATATTTT. Encoded protein: CASSSGGRNTIYF.

V and J are TRBV7-9 and TRBJ2-3; TRBD2 aligns across 14 bases. This CDR3 has 17 residues. V trimming: 4 bases; J trimming: 0 bases; junction bases outside the gene matches: 3. CDR1 is SEHNR and CDR2 is FQNEAQ in the germline V gene (reference sequence). This CDR3 reads CASSSGTSGSSTDTQYF. The CDR3, as DNA: TGTGCCAGCAGCTCGGGGACTAGCGGGAGTAGCACAGATACGCAGTATTTT.

This clone was seen only once. The chain combines TRBV9 with TRBJ2-7; a possible D gene is TRBD1 (5 bases). Germline V gene lookup returns CDR1 SGDLS and CDR2 YYNGEE. This CDR3 comprises 13 residues. V lost 4 bases, J lost 3 bases, and 11 bases lay in between. CDR3 protein: CASSPATVYEQYF. The CDR3 nucleotides are TGTGCCAGCAGCCCAGCGACAGTCTACGAGCAGTACTTC.

This clone appeared a single time. This chain joins TRBV4-1 and TRBJ2-3, with a possible D match to TRBD2 (5 bases). The CDR3 runs 17 residues. The V end was cut by 3 bases, the J end by 5 bases, with 21 bases between. From germline, CDR1 is MGHRA and CDR2 YSYEKL. The CDR3 nucleotides are TGCGCCAGCAGCCATGGGAGAATAGCGATAGGTAAAGATACGCAGTATTTT. Protein sequence: CASSHGRIAIGKDTQYF.

The J gene is TRBJ2-5, the V gene TRBV4-1; tentatively, D is TRBD1 (5 bases). This CDR3 region has 15 residues. CDR1 and CDR2 from the germline V gene are MGHRA and YSYEKL. The V gene lost 3 bases and the J gene lost 5 bases, with 16 bases spanning the gap. The CDR3 loop reads CASSHGQSTGETQYF. CDR3 nucleotides: TGCGCCAGCAGCCATGGACAATCGACCGGGGAGACCCAGTACTTC.

The rearrangement uses TRBV28 and TRBJ2-5, with 13 bases identical to TRBD2. From germline, CDR1 is MDHEN and CDR2 SYDVKM. The CDR3 covers 16 residues. The junction had 3 bases not matched to a gene; V was cut back by 3 bases and J by 2 bases. The CDR3 protein is CASSLGTSGTQETQYF. CDR3 coding DNA: TGTGCCAGCAGTTTGGGGACTAGCGGGACACAAGAGACCCAGTACTTC.

The table lists this clone with a count of one. The rearrangement uses TRBV6-1 and TRBJ1-4; a weak D match, TRBD1 (6 bases). This CDR3 contains 14 residues. Germline CDR1 MNHNS, CDR2 SASEGT. V dropped 7 bases and J dropped 10 bases, with 19 bases sitting between them. CDR3 sequence reads: CASTARGAGVKLFF. The CDR3 DNA is TGTGCCAGCACCGCCCGGGGGGCGGGAGTAAAACTGTTTTTT.

With regard to this clone: Sequence at one end of the junction differs from germline and may be a read error. The rearrangement joins TRBV6-5 to TRBJ1-2; a possible D gene is TRBD1 (5 bases). The CDR3 contains 16 residues. Germline CDR1 and CDR2: MNHEY and SVGAGI. This chain's CDR3 is CASSYSYSGTKYGYTF. The CDR3 DNA follows: TGTGCCAGCAGTTACTCGTACTCCGGGACTAAATATGGCTACACCTTC.

This chain joins TRBV6-1 and TRBJ2-7; TRBD1 is a possible D gene (6 bases). With 5 bases removed from V and 4 bases from J, the gap between germline ends came to 12 bases. Germline CDR1 MNHNS, CDR2 SASEGT. CDR3 size: 13 residues. The CDR3 DNA reads TGTGCCAGCAGTATCGGACAGTATTACGAGCAGTACTTC. It encodes CASSIGQYYEQYF.

This chain joins TRBV6-5 and TRBJ1-1; D gene uncertain. The V gene lost 6 bases and the J gene lost 0 bases, with 8 bases spanning the gap. Germline CDR1 MNHEY, CDR2 SVGAGI. The CDR3 has 13 amino acids. CDR3 residues: CASRRVMNTEAFF. CDR3 DNA: TGTGCCAGCAGGAGAGTTATGAACACTGAAGCTTTCTTT.

The V and J genes are TRBV5-8 and TRBJ2-2, with TRBD1 matching 9 bases. CDR3 length: 15 amino acids. Trimming at V came to 4 bases and at J to 6 bases, leaving 7 bases not matched to a gene. Germline CDR1 and CDR2: SGHTS and YDEGEE. CDR3 amino acids: CASSPYRGQAGELFF. The DNA for the CDR3 is TGTGCCAGCAGCCCTTACAGGGGGCAGGCCGGGGAGCTGTTTTTT.

The chain combines TRBV15 with TRBJ2-1; 8 nucleotides line up with TRBD2. Germline values: CDR1 LNHNV, CDR2 YYDKDF (reference sequence). The CDR3 length is 14 residues. Trimming cost V 1 base and J 7 bases; bases outside gene matches: 3. Here the CDR3 DNA reads TGTGCCACCAGCAGAGGACTAGCGTCTAATGAGCAGTTCTTC. This gives the protein CATSRGLASNEQFF.

This clone appeared once. The V gene is TRBV19, the J gene TRBJ1-1; the D gene is possibly TRBD1 (6 bases). Trimming shortened V by 4 bases and J by 1 base, and 19 bases separated the two germline ends. The germline V gene has CDR1 LNHDA and CDR2 SQIVND (reference sequence). The CDR3 runs 17 residues. In DNA form, the CDR3 reads TGTGCCAGTAGTAACCCCACAGGGCAGGTTACGAACACTGAAGCTTTCTTT. Translated: CASSNPTGQVTNTEAFF.

The V and J genes are TRBV7-3 and TRBJ2-7; maybe TRBD1 (7 bases). V shed 5 bases and J shed 4 bases, with 18 bases lying between them. This CDR3 spans 15 amino acids. CDR1 is SGHTA and CDR2 is FQGTGA in the germline V gene. In DNA form, the CDR3 reads TGTGCCAGCAGCCCCTCAGGGGGGACGGGGTACGAGCAGTACTTC. It specifies CASSPSGGTGYEQYF.